This T cell receptor beta chain stems from a study of blood T cells in healthy people across ages. Study summary: Every two T cells gave about one barcoded beta molecule via template switching. Whole-study findings and limits: Because donor CMV status was unknown, expanded clonotype changes were possibly confounded. Estimated diversity that came from one million T cells was considered an underestimate.

A second roughly 7 to 12 cycle PCR used barcoded and J-beta primers. From the 5' RACE reads, TCRdb called clonotypes with MiXCR, one entry per CDR3 protein. The sample holds 600,000 to 1,000,000 distinct CDR3 sequences; 20% to 25% are singletons and the top ten take under 4.5%. Germline CDR1 reads MDHEN; CDR2 reads SYDVKM. Between the trimmed V and J ends, which lost 3 bases and 6 bases, there was a span of 17 bases. The CDR3 extends over 15 amino acids. As regards this clonotype: Its antigen is as yet unknown.

Another study also made use of these data, one on T cells of mothers and their children. According to that study: Sequencing got over 8 million TCR beta CDR3 reads from each mother and around 3 million from each child.

Source material: blood. The receptor comes from a boy under 18 in good health. The chain recombines TRBV28 with TRBJ1-2, with D possibly TRBD1 on 6 matching bases. The CDR3 protein is CASSLGPGGSDGYTF. In DNA, the CDR3 is TGTGCCAGCAGTTTGGGGCCGGGGGGCTCCGATGGCTACACCTTC.